One sample yielded the 9 T cell receptor beta chains listed below, sequenced in a study of T cell repertoires in cytomegalovirus infection. Their specific antigens are unknown. TCRdb re-derived calls from the reads in MiXCR, one entry per CDR3 protein. The sample contains roughly 500,000 distinct CDR3 sequences, about 33% of which appear only once. The sample in question was cultured PBMCs, obtained from culture after CMV antigen stimulation. The receptors were sampled from a human donor in good health (CMV status not recorded). Some clones in this sample may be carry-over from other donors' samples.

Here the CDR3 DNA reads TGCAGTGCTAGAGATCCTTGGGCCGGGAGCAATCAGCCCCAGCATTTT. It yields the protein CSARDPWAGSNQPQHF. This chain links TRBV20-1 with TRBJ1-5; D uncertain. Germline-derived CDR1 and CDR2 are DFQATT and SNEGSKA (reference sequence). The CDR3 has 16 amino acids. Trimming pared 0 bases from V and 1 base from J, leaving 13 bases between.

The chain employs TRBV30 and TRBJ1-2; perhaps TRBD1 as D (5 bases). Germline CDR1 GTSNPN, CDR2 SVGIG (reference sequence). V lost 0 bases to trimming and J lost 5 bases, with 10 bases between them. The CDR3 sequence is 13 residues long. The CDR3 is CAWSVGDLYGYTF. The CDR3 DNA sequence: TGTGCCTGGAGTGTCGGGGACCTATATGGCTACACCTTC.

The gene calls are TRBV10-3 and TRBJ2-1; a possible D gene is TRBD2 (7 bases). Per germline, CDR1 ENHRY and CDR2 SYGVKD. V shed 0 bases and J shed 10 bases, with 19 bases lying between them. The CDR3 has 16 residues. DNA of the CDR3: TGTGCCATCAGTGAGTCGACGGGGGGCCCTTGGGGGGAGCAGTTCTTC. This encodes CAISESTGGPWGEQFF.

The chain uses TRBV28 and TRBJ2-3; D might be TRBD2 (5 bases). V lost 6 bases and J 4 bases, leaving 17 bases between the germline ends. The CDR3 contains 15 residues. Germline CDR1 reads MDHEN; CDR2 reads SYDVKM. The CDR3, as DNA: TGTGCCAGCAGCCCCTTATCCGCGGGCGCAGATACGCAGTATTTT. Amino acids: CASSPLSAGADTQYF.

J is TRBJ1-2 and V is TRBV12-3 or TRBV12-4; tentative D call: TRBD1 (5 bases). CDR3 length: 14 amino acids. The germline V and J ends were trimmed by 3 bases and 0 bases, with 8 bases remaining between them. This CDR3 reads CASSFRQPNYGYTF. The CDR3 DNA reads as TGTGCCAGCAGTTTTAGACAGCCTAACTATGGCTACACCTTC.

This clonotype was counted many times. The gene calls are TRBV7-2 and TRBJ1-3; the D gene is possibly TRBD1 (5 bases). The CDR3 loop spans 13 amino acids. Trimming pared 5 bases from V and 2 bases from J, leaving 7 bases between. CDR1 and CDR2 from the germline V gene are SGHTA and FQGNSA. CDR3 DNA: TGTGCCAGCAGCCAACAGGCTGGAAACACCATATATTTT. Amino acids: CASSQQAGNTIYF.

About this clonotype itself: At one end, the junction sequence differs from germline, possibly due to a read error. The chain combines TRBV7-2 with TRBJ2-3, with 8 bases lining up with TRBD2. Per germline, CDR1 SGHTA and CDR2 FQGNSA. The CDR3 contains 15 residues. The CDR3 coding sequence is TGTGCCAGCAGCCCCGGACTAGCCCGCACGGATACGCAGTATTTT. Amino acid sequence: CASSPGLARTDTQYF.

This clonotype has only a few counts. The chain joins TRBV7-8 to TRBJ1-2; a weak D match, TRBD1 (6 bases). The CDR3 is made up of 15 amino acids. Germline V CDR1 and CDR2: SGHVS, FQNEAQ. The V end lost 1 base, the J end lost 2 bases, and 11 bases lay between the germline ends. The CDR3 DNA sequence: TGTGCCAGCAGCTTAGAGGTGGGGGCGAACTATGGCTACACCTTC. This encodes CASSLEVGANYGYTF.

This clonotype was seen only once. This chain uses TRBV7-2 with TRBJ2-7; 7 positions match TRBD1. The germline gives CDR1 SGHTA, CDR2 FQGNSA. This CDR3 region has 14 residues. Trimming at V came to 4 bases and at J to 5 bases, leaving 8 bases not matched to a gene. CDR3 DNA: TGTGCCAGCAGCTCTCGGGACAGCAGGAACGAGCAGTACGTC. This gives the protein CASSSRDSRNEQYV.